Sequencing of this TCR beta chain was carried out in a study of blood T cell repertoires in COVID-19. Study-level information: Both acute and convalescent COVID-19 samples were obtained from the United States, Italy and Spain. Sources were T cells, B-cell-depleted T cells, or PBMCs; the material itself was cDNA or gDNA.

Looked up from germline, CDR1 is SGHDN and CDR2 is FVKESK. The CDR3 loop spans 14 amino acids. V was cut by 4 bases and J by 5 bases, with 12 bases left in between. In the original processing: Counts of nucleated cells, estimated from reference gene primer amplification, were obtained. Measured with immunoSEQ multiplex PCR; TCRdb has only the in-frame clones, and not every one. That table supplies the V and J calls and clone size; D and trimming were determined from the DNA. Of 200,000 to 250,000 clones listed, about 83% are singletons. This TCR derives from a man in his thirties or forties who had recovered from COVID-19. This chain links TRBV14 with TRBJ2-1; D uncertain. The sequenced sample was peripheral blood. DNA for the CDR3: TGTGCCAGCAGCCCGCGCCCGATAGACAATGAGCAGTTCTTC. Residues: CASSPRPIDNEQFF.